The 9 T cell receptor beta chains below come from one sample, sequenced in a study of cytomegalovirus exposure and HLA in healthy donors. PCR primers comprised 60 Vbeta and 13 Jbeta primers. The table came from immunoSEQ multiplex PCR; TCRdb's copy has only in-frame clones and leaves some out. The data contain some 200,000 clones, around three quarters of them singletons. Sequences were obtained from PBMCs. The receptor source for this set is a woman aged 30 to 39 in good health and CMV-seropositive.

The V call is TRBV7-9, the J call TRBJ1-1; unclear D gene. The CDR3 is 12 amino acids. In germline, CDR1 is SEHNR, CDR2 FQNEAQ (reference sequence). Between the trimmed V and J ends, which lost 1 base and 6 bases, there was a span of 6 bases. The CDR3 nucleotides are TGTGCCAGCAGCTTAGAGAGCGCTGAAGCTTTCTTT. It is translated as CASSLESAEAFF.

The chain carries TRBV7-9 and TRBJ1-1; D not resolved. This CDR3 has 12 residues. CDR1 is SEHNR, CDR2 FQNEAQ, per germline (reference sequence). Trimming removed 5 bases at V and 11 bases at J, with 15 bases between. The CDR3 DNA reads as TGTGCCAGCAGCGGCCCCGGGGATTGGGCTTTCTTT. It encodes CASSGPGDWAFF.

This clone was seen just once. The same CDR3 arises from other DNA sequences in this sample as well. The chain's CDR3 is CASSVQGDYGYTF. The CDR3 bases are TGTGCCAGCAGCGTGCAGGGTGACTATGGCTACACCTTC. V and J are TRBV9 and TRBJ1-2; D possibly corresponds to TRBD1 (5 bases). V was trimmed by 2 bases and J by 3 bases, leaving 8 bases between them. Germline CDR1 and CDR2: SGDLS and YYNGEE. This CDR3 comprises 13 residues.

The chain carries TRBV4-1 and TRBJ1-5; TRBD1 matches at 8 bases. Losses at the gene ends were 5 bases for V and 4 bases for J; bases not matched to a gene: 10. Germline values: CDR1 MGHRA, CDR2 YSYEKL. This CDR3 has 16 residues. This CDR3 is CASSTWTGRGNQPQHF. The CDR3 bases are TGCGCCAGCAGCACCTGGACAGGGAGGGGAAATCAGCCCCAGCATTTT.

The V call is TRBV28, the J call TRBJ1-1; 8 bases fit TRBD1. Germline CDR1 is MDHEN and CDR2 is SYDVKM. CDR3 size: 14 residues. Losses at the gene ends were 2 bases for V and 8 bases for J; bases not matched to a gene: 7. The CDR3 protein is CASSLSRGQPEAFF. The CDR3 DNA reads TGTGCCAGCAGTTTAAGCAGGGGGCAACCCGAAGCTTTCTTT.

This sequence joins TRBV6-6 and TRBJ2-7, with TRBD2 identical over 9 bases. There are 13 residues in the CDR3. V shed 7 bases and J 6 bases; nucleotides not matched to a gene: 7. In germline, CDR1 is MNHNY, CDR2 SVGAGI (reference sequence). The CDR3 protein is CASKGTSMGEQYF. The CDR3 region has the DNA TGTGCCAGCAAGGGGACTAGCATGGGCGAGCAGTACTTC.

The chain has TRBV11-2 and TRBJ1-1, with D maybe TRBD1 (6 bases). The ends were cut back, 2 bases at V and 5 bases at J, with 12 bases in the middle. The CDR3 consists of 14 residues. Germline CDR1 and CDR2: SGHAT and FQNNGV. In nucleotides, the CDR3 is TGTGCCAGCAGCTTACTATCGACAGGAACTGAAGCTTTCTTT. Encoded protein: CASSLLSTGTEAFF.

The DNA for the CDR3 is TGTGCCAGCAGGGCAGCGGGAGTGACGAACACCGGGGAGCTGTTTTTT. Its protein is CASRAAGVTNTGELFF. The J gene is TRBJ2-2, the V gene TRBV6-6; the match to TRBD2 covers 8 bases. From germline, CDR1 is MNHNY and CDR2 SVGAGI (reference sequence). Unmatched junction bases numbered 6, after V lost 6 bases and J lost 0 bases. The CDR3 is made up of 16 amino acids.

V usage is TRBV7-2 and J usage is TRBJ2-5; 11 positions agree with TRBD2. Looked up from germline, CDR1 is SGHTA and CDR2 is FQGNSA. V lost 6 bases, J lost 5 bases, and 8 bases stayed unmatched. There are 15 residues in the CDR3. The CDR3 DNA follows: TGTGCCAGCAGGATAGCGGGGGGGCCGCTGGAGACCCAGTACTTC. This gives the protein CASRIAGGPLETQYF.